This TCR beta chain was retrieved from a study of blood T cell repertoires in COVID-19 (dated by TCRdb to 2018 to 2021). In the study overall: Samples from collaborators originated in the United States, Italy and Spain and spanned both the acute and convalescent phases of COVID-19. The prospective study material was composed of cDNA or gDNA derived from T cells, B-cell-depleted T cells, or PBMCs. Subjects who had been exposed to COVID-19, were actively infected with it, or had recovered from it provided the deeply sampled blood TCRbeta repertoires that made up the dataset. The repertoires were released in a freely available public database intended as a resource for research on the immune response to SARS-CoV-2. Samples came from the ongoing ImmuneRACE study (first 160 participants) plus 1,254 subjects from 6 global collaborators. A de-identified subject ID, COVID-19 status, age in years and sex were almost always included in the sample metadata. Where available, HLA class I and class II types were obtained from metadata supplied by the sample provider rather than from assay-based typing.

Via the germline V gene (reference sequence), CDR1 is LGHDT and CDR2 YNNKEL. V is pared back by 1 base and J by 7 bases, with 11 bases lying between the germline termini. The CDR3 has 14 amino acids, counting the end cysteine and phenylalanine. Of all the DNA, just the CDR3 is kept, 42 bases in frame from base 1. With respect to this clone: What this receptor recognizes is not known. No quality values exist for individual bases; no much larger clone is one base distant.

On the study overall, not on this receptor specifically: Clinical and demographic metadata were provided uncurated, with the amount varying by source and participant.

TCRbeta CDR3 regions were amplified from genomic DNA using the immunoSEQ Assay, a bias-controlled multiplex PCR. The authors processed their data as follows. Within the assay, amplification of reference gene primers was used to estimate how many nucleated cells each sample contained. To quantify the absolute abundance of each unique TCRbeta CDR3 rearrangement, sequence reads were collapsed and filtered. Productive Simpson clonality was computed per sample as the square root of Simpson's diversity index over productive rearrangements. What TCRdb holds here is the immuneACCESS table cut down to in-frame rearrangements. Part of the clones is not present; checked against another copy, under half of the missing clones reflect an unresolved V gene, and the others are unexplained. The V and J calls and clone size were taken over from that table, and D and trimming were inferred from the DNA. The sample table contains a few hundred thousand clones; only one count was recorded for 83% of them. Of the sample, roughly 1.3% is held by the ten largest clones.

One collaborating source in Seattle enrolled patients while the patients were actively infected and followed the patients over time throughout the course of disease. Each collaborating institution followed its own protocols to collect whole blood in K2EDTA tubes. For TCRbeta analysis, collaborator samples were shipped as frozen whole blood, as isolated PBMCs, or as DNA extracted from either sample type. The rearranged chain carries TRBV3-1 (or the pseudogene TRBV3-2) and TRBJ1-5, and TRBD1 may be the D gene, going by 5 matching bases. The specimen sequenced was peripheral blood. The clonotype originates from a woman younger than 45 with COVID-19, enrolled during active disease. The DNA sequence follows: TGTGCCAGCAGCCAAGGGCAGGGTCAACAGCCCCAGCATTTT. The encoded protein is CASSQGQGQQPQHF.